Presented here are 29 T cell receptor beta chains from one specimen sequenced in a study of blood T cells in healthy people across ages. Through a sample-barcoded 5' primer and a J-beta primer mix, a second PCR was run for roughly 7 to 12 cycles. MiXCR was run by TCRdb on the 5' RACE reads, yielding one entry per CDR3 protein. The data show 1.5 million or so distinct CDR3 sequences, 40% to 45% seen once. The sequenced sample consisted of blood. These receptors all come from a woman younger than 30 in good health.

In its sample, this clonotype was seen a few times. The J gene is TRBJ2-3, the V gene TRBV6-5, with a possible D match to TRBD2 (7 bases). The CDR3 runs to 15 residues. With 1 base removed from V and 4 bases from J, the gap between germline ends came to 12 bases. The germline V gene has CDR1 MNHEY and CDR2 SVGAGI. DNA of the CDR3: TGTGCCAGCAGTTACTTGCGGGGGCGGCCAGATACGCAGTATTTT. Its protein product is CASSYLRGRPDTQYF.

This clonotype was seen a handful of times. The chain has TRBV25-1 and TRBJ2-1; the match to TRBD2 covers 13 bases. The ends lost 4 bases at V and 0 bases at J; junction bases unmatched: 12. The CDR3 spans 20 residues. Germline V gives CDR1 MGHDK, CDR2 SYGVNS. CDR3 nucleotides: TGTGCCAGCAGTGGTTCCCTCGGGACTAGCGGGAAGAGCTCCTACAATGAGCAGTTCTTC. Translated, it gives CASSGSLGTSGKSSYNEQFF.

The CDR3, as DNA: TGTGCCAGCAGTTACGGCGCAGGAACACTTGGGGCCTACGAGCAGTTCTTC. Protein sequence: CASSYGAGTLGAYEQFF. This chain connects TRBV6-5 to TRBJ2-1, with a weak D call TRBD1 (5 bases). The CDR3 runs 17 residues. The V gene's germline CDR1 is MNHEY and CDR2 SVGAGI. Trimming shortened V by 2 bases and J by 10 bases, and 24 bases separated the two germline ends.

This clonotype appeared a single time. The chain combines TRBV9 with TRBJ2-1; 7 nucleotides align to TRBD1. Germline CDR1 reads SGDLS; CDR2 reads YYNGEE. V dropped 3 bases and J dropped 8; count of bases not matched to a gene: 8. The CDR3 consists of 14 residues. The CDR3: CASSAEQGKDEQFF. In nucleotides, the CDR3 is TGTGCCAGCAGCGCCGAACAGGGGAAGGATGAGCAGTTCTTC.

V gene TRBV7-2 combines with J gene TRBJ2-3, with 8 positions matching TRBD1. The CDR3 runs to 16 residues. The junction had 10 bases not matched to a gene; V was cut back by 5 bases and J by 3 bases. The germline CDR1 and CDR2 sequences are SGHTA and FQGNSA. The DNA of the CDR3 is TGTGCCAGCAGCCCGAACAGGGGGAGTTTTACAGATACGCAGTATTTT. Translated: CASSPNRGSFTDTQYF.

The chain employs TRBV12-3 or TRBV12-4 and TRBJ1-6; 7 nucleotides match TRBD1. CDR3 size: 17 residues. J was trimmed by 0 bases and V by 6 bases; bases with no gene match: 8. The CDR3 loop reads CASSPGQLSSYNSPLHF. For the CDR3, the DNA is TGTGCCAGCAGCCCGGGACAGCTCAGCTCCTATAATTCACCCCTCCACTTT.

This clonotype was observed once. An end of the junction does not agree with germline; a read error may underlie this. The V call is TRBV6-5, the J call TRBJ2-1; the match to TRBD2 covers 8 bases. This CDR3 region has 15 residues. CDR1 is MNHEY and CDR2 is SVGAGI in the germline V gene. CDR3 DNA: TGTGCCGGCAGATACGCGGGGGGAGGGTACAATGAGCAGTTCTTC. It encodes CAGRYAGGGYNEQFF.

The chain couples TRBV29-1 to TRBJ1-2, with D tentatively TRBD1 (6 bases). CDR1 is SQVTM, CDR2 ANQGSEA, per germline. Deletions cut 6 bases from V and 6 bases from J, with 14 bases between. The CDR3 runs 12 residues. CDR3 sequence reads: CSVRTEGDGYTF. CDR3 DNA sequence: TGCAGCGTCCGGACAGAAGGGGATGGCTACACCTTC.

This clonotype has only a few counts. The gene calls are TRBV7-2 and TRBJ2-7; TRBD1 is a possible D gene (6 bases). TRBJ2-5 explains the end of the DNA better; the J call may be wrong. Per the germline V gene, CDR1 is SGHTA and CDR2 is FQGNSA. The length of the CDR3 is 14 residues. The CDR3 bases are TGTGCCAGCAGCAGAGGGGCCAGGGGACAGACCCAGTACTTC. This encodes CASSRGARGQTQYF.

The CDR3: CASSLAAVARGYEQFF. CDR3 bases: TGTGCCAGCAGCTTAGCGGCGGTGGCCCGGGGCTATGAGCAGTTCTTC. The V call is TRBV7-6, the J call TRBJ2-1; D may match TRBD1 or TRBD2 (5 bases each). Trimming removed 0 bases from V and 8 bases from J, with 17 bases in between. This CDR3 has 16 residues. Per the germline V gene, CDR1 is SGHVS and CDR2 is FNYEAQ.

This clonotype appeared once. The chain links TRBV7-2 to TRBJ1-1; possibly TRBD1 for D (5 bases). V was shortened by 6 bases and J by 1 base, with 12 bases between the two germline ends. CDR1 is SGHTA, CDR2 FQGNSA, per germline. This CDR3 has 14 amino acids. CDR3 DNA sequence: TGTGCCAGCAGAGTACGGGGGACGAACACTGAAGCTTTCTTT. As protein: CASRVRGTNTEAFF.

This clonotype was counted many times. This chain connects TRBV4-1 to TRBJ2-1; TRBD2 agrees at 9 bases. CDR3 length equals 15 residues. The V and J ends lost 6 bases and 0 bases, in that order; junction bases with no gene match: 3. Germline CDR1 is MGHRA and CDR2 is YSYEKL. Here the CDR3 DNA reads TGCGCCAGCAGTCGCGGGGGGGCCTCCTACAATGAGCAGTTCTTC. Amino acid sequence: CASSRGGASYNEQFF.

J is TRBJ2-3 and V is TRBV20-1; the match to TRBD1 covers 8 bases. The CDR3 runs to 15 residues. Losses at the gene ends were 0 bases for V and 4 bases for J; bases not matched to a gene: 6. CDR1 and CDR2 from the germline V gene are DFQATT and SNEGSKA (reference sequence). CDR3 nucleotides: TGCAGTGCTAGAGATAGACAGGGGAGCGCAGATACGCAGTATTTT. Protein product: CSARDRQGSADTQYF.

This CDR3 is CASSNRGENEQYF. The CDR3 region has the DNA TGTGCCAGTAGTAACAGGGGGGAAAATGAGCAGTACTTC. The chain links TRBV19 to TRBJ2-7; 8 nucleotides line up with TRBD1. The CDR3 covers 13 residues. The junction had 6 bases not matched to a gene; V was cut back by 4 bases and J by 7 bases. In germline, CDR1 is LNHDA, CDR2 SQIVND (reference sequence).

The genes are TRBV29-1 and TRBJ2-5; no clear D gene. V lost 3 bases to trimming and J lost 11 bases, with 19 bases between them. The germline V gene encodes CDR1 SQVTM and CDR2 ANQGSEA. This CDR3 is built from 13 residues. The CDR3 coding sequence is TGCAGCGTTGATTCTCTCCCTGGAAATGAGCAGTACTTC. Translation: CSVDSLPGNEQYF.

The chain couples TRBV6-2 or TRBV6-3 to TRBJ2-3, with TRBD2 as a possible D gene (7 bases). The CDR3 extends over 18 amino acids. The germline V gene has CDR1 MNHEY and CDR2 SVGEGT. Trimming removed 8 bases at V and 6 bases at J, with 30 bases between. The CDR3 sequence: CASRTRWLAAKGGDTQYF. In nucleotides, the CDR3 is TGTGCCAGCCGCACTAGGTGGCTAGCGGCGAAGGGGGGGGATACGCAGTATTTT.

This clonotype was detected only a few times. V and J are TRBV6-6 and TRBJ2-1, with TRBD2 matching 7 bases. Trimming at V came to 5 bases and at J to 7 bases, leaving 5 bases not matched to a gene. CDR1 and CDR2 (germline): MNHNY, SVGAGI (reference sequence). The CDR3 length is 13 residues. DNA of the CDR3: TGTGCCAGCAGTAGCACTAGCGTTAATGAGCAGTTCTTC. Its protein is CASSSTSVNEQFF.

The chain has TRBV7-6 and TRBJ1-1, with D hard to call. Germline V gene data show CDR1 as SGHVS and CDR2 as FNYEAQ. Trimming took 3 bases from V and 4 from J, leaving 9 bases between them. The CDR3 extends over 13 amino acids. CDR3 region: CASSFSHVTEAFF. The CDR3 nucleotides are TGTGCCAGCAGCTTCTCCCACGTCACTGAAGCTTTCTTT. Variable domain in full (rest from reference TRBV7-6 and TRBJ1-1): GAGVSQSPRYKVTKRGQDVALRCDPISGHVSLYWYRQALGQGPEFLTYFNYEAQQDKSGLPNDRFSAERPEGSISTLTIQRTEQRDSAMYRCASSFSHVTEAFFGQGTRLTVV.

V gene TRBV4-3 combines with J gene TRBJ1-1, with D perhaps matching TRBD1 (5 bases). The CDR3 is 15 amino acids. Trimming stripped 7 bases from V and 4 bases from J, with 19 bases between. CDR1 LGHNA and CDR2 YSLEER come from the germline V gene. The CDR3 DNA reads as TGCGCCAGCACCAACCAGGTCGTGGGGGGCACTGAAGCTTTCTTT. It encodes CASTNQVVGGTEAFF.

A word on this clonotype: This sequence may be a read error, since a much larger clone differs from it by one base. The gene calls are TRBV30 and TRBJ1-2; tentative D call: TRBD1 (5 bases). Germline V lookup: CDR1 GTSNPN, CDR2 SVGIG (reference sequence). There are 16 residues in the CDR3. The CDR3 sequence: CAWSVRRPGAHYGHTF. CDR3 coding DNA: TGTGCCTGGAGTGTACGACGACCCGGGGCGCACTATGGCCACACCTTC.

The chain links TRBV7-6 to TRBJ2-7, with a weak D call TRBD2 (6 bases). Trimming shortened V by 5 bases and J by 3 bases, and 14 bases separated the two germline ends. The CDR3 is made up of 14 amino acids. CDR1 is SGHVS, CDR2 FNYEAQ, per germline. CDR3 in amino acids: CASSATGTHYEQYF. CDR3 DNA sequence: TGTGCCAGCAGCGCCACCGGGACTCACTACGAGCAGTACTTC.

There are a few counts of this clonotype. The chain employs TRBV2 and TRBJ2-1, with a tentative D call TRBD2 (6 bases). CDR1 SNHLY and CDR2 FYNNEI come from the germline V gene. CDR3 length equals 16 residues. V shed 7 bases and J shed 0 bases, with 16 bases lying between them. CDR3 region: CASTRDSQSSYNEQFF. As DNA, the CDR3 is TGTGCCAGCACACGGGACTCTCAAAGCTCCTACAATGAGCAGTTCTTC.

This clonotype has more than one count but fewer than ten. This sequence joins TRBV6-5 and TRBJ2-7; possibly TRBD2 for D (6 bases). The CDR3 has 14 amino acids. The V end lost 5 bases, the J end lost 2 bases, and 13 bases lay between the germline ends. Germline CDR1 is MNHEY and CDR2 is SVGAGI. The CDR3 nucleotides are TGTGCCAGCAGTCCAAGACTAGTCGCCTACGAGCAGTACTTC. It is translated as CASSPRLVAYEQYF.

The V gene is TRBV4-3, the J gene TRBJ2-1, with D tentatively TRBD2 (5 bases). Trimming pared 5 bases from V and 1 base from J, leaving 12 bases between. This CDR3 is 15 amino acids long. Germline loops: CDR1 LGHNA, CDR2 YSLEER. The DNA of the CDR3 is TGCGCCAGCAGCGTTAGCGATACGTCCTACAATGAGCAGTTCTTC. It yields the protein CASSVSDTSYNEQFF.

The V call is TRBV4-3, the J call TRBJ2-3; D unclear. Between the trimmed V and J ends, which lost 0 bases and 4 bases, there was a span of 8 bases. CDR1 LGHNA and CDR2 YSLEER come from the germline V gene. The CDR3 spans 14 residues. CDR3 sequence: CASSQEVGSDTQYF. In nucleotides, the CDR3 is TGCGCCAGCAGCCAAGAGGTAGGGTCAGATACGCAGTATTTT.

In nucleotides, the CDR3 is TGTGCCAGCAGTGAACTAGCGGGGGTAAACAATGAGCAGTTCTTC. It encodes CASSELAGVNNEQFF. The chain recombines TRBV6-5 with TRBJ2-1; 11 nucleotides align to TRBD2. CDR3 length: 15 residues. Germline CDR1 is MNHEY and CDR2 is SVGAGI. Trimming cost V 5 bases and J 5 bases; bases outside gene matches: 5.

This clonotype was detected a few times. This chain joins TRBV19 and TRBJ2-2, with 7 positions matching TRBD2. The V segment lost 7 bases and the J segment 4 bases; nucleotides outside the gene matches: 6. The CDR3 spans 14 residues. Per germline, CDR1 LNHDA and CDR2 SQIVND (reference sequence). The DNA of the CDR3 is TGTGCCAGTATAGAGCGGGGTAGCACCGGGGAGCTGTTTTTT. Its translation: CASIERGSTGELFF.

The J gene is TRBJ2-1, the V gene TRBV7-3, with D possibly being TRBD2 (6 bases). The V end lost 8 bases, the J end lost 3 bases, and 17 bases lay between the germline ends. The CDR3 loop spans 15 amino acids. Germline-derived CDR1 and CDR2 are SGHTA and FQGTGA. For the CDR3, the DNA is TGTGCCAGCGGGGGGAGTCAGTCAAGCTACAATGAGCAGTTCTTC. Translated, it gives CASGGSQSSYNEQFF.

This chain links TRBV7-3 with TRBJ2-2, with D perhaps being TRBD1 or TRBD2 (5 bases each). V shed 2 bases and J shed 6 bases, with 13 bases lying between them. Per germline, CDR1 SGHTA and CDR2 FQGTGA. The CDR3 is made up of 15 amino acids. This CDR3 reads CASSLGRDGAGELFF. The CDR3 DNA reads as TGTGCCAGCAGCTTAGGAAGGGACGGGGCCGGGGAGCTGTTTTTT.